This T cell receptor (beta chain) was retrieved from a study of CD8 T cells in Susac syndrome. Only one count was recorded for this clonotype. The RNA, about 0.45 to 1 ug, was put through reverse transcription using random hexamers. Amplification of TCR beta CDR3 spanned 54 Vbeta and 13 Jbeta via immunoSEQ multiplex PCR. TCRdb recomputed calls from the immunoSEQ multiplex PCR reads with MiXCR, one row per CDR3 protein. The sample lists 200,000 to 250,000 distinct CDR3 sequences; approximately 92% were seen once. Looked up from germline, CDR1 is SEHNR and CDR2 is FQNEAQ (reference sequence). CDR3 size: 15 residues. V was clipped by 1 base and J by 8 bases, with 14 bases between them. TCR beta from blood CD8+ and CD4+ T cells was sequenced. Each multiple sclerosis control was a treatment-naive patient with relapsing-remitting disease that was either stable or active. TEMRA cells were FACS-enriched, with CD8+ and CD4+ T cells isolated negatively.

The chain carries TRBV7-9 and TRBJ1-4; D is possibly TRBD1 (5 bases). This receptor was identified in a human donor with multiple sclerosis. Material: CD4+ T cells from PBMCs. The CDR3 region is CASSLDIQGSEKLFF. In nucleotides, the CDR3 is TGTGCCAGCAGCTTAGACATCCAGGGATCGGAAAAACTGTTTTTT.